Listed below are T cell receptor beta chains from one sample, sequenced in a study of T cells in Graves' hyperthyroidism and ophthalmopathy. TCRdb called the multiplex PCR reads again in MiXCR, with one record for every CDR3 protein. The data show a few hundred thousand distinct CDR3 sequences, about 14% seen once. Specimen: blood. These receptors originate from a woman aged 25 to 39 with Graves' ophthalmopathy. Each CDR3 is given with its conserved first and last residue. Fields, in order: clone size, V gene, J gene, D gene, CDR3 protein, CDR3 DNA. A D gene is named only where the DNA matches it firmly. Not every row has a clone size; where given, it reads once, few, many or a size class.

>many|TRBV6-6|TRBJ2-5|.
CASSYSYMGEQETQYF
TGTGCCAGCAGTTACTCCTACATGGGCGAGCAAGAGACCCAGTACTTC
>many|TRBV6-6|TRBJ1-6|TRBD1
CASSYGAGGRNSPLHF
TGTGCCAGCAGTTACGGAGCAGGGGGCCGGAATTCACCCCTCCACTTT
>many|TRBV3-1|TRBJ1-6|.
CASSQVRDTYNSPLHF
TGTGCCAGCAGCCAAGTTAGGGACACCTATAATTCACCCCTCCACTTT
>many|TRBV27|TRBJ1-1|.
CASSFQQRGTEAFF
TGTGCCAGCAGTTTTCAACAGAGGGGGACTGAAGCTTTCTTT
>.|TRBV6-1|TRBJ1-1|.
CASNCRENTEAFF
TGTGCCAGCAACTGCAGGGAGAACACTGAAGCTTTCTTT
>few|TRBV7-9|TRBJ1-4|.
CASSLGRRVVNEKLFF
TGTGCCAGCAGCTTAGGGAGACGCGTAGTGAATGAAAAACTGTTTTTT
>many|TRBV20-1|TRBJ2-3|.
CSASGEARTDTQYF
TGCAGTGCTAGCGGAGAGGCCCGCACAGATACGCAGTATTTT
>.|TRBV27|TRBJ2-7|.
CASTGSGGCEQYF
TGTGCCAGTACAGGCAGTGGGGGCTGCGAGCAGTACTTC
>many|TRBV18|TRBJ1-3|.
CASSRNSQVSGNTIYF
TGTGCCAGCTCACGAAACTCACAGGTCTCTGGAAACACCATATATTTT
>many|TRBV20-1|TRBJ1-1|.
CSAANPIGGGGTEAFF
TGCAGTGCTGCCAACCCAATCGGCGGGGGGGGCACTGAAGCTTTCTTT
>many|TRBV28|TRBJ1-1|.
CASAHRTNTEAFF
TGTGCCAGCGCACACAGAACGAACACTGAAGCTTTCTTT
>many|TRBV11-1|TRBJ2-7|.
CASSLTPGLRPYEQYF
TGTGCCAGCAGCTTAACCCCGGGACTTAGACCCTACGAGCAGTACTTC
>many|TRBV7-9|TRBJ1-5|.
CASSQPGNNQPQHF
TGTGCCAGCAGCCAACCAGGGAACAATCAGCCCCAGCATTTT
>many|TRBV2|TRBJ2-1|.
CASIGTGSYNEQFF
TGTGCCAGCATAGGGACTGGCTCCTACAATGAGCAGTTCTTC
>many|TRBV28|TRBJ1-2|.
CASSSGGVAGYTF
TGTGCCAGCAGCTCGGGTGGGGTTGCTGGCTACACCTTC
>many|TRBV30|TRBJ1-6|TRBD1
CAWSVQTGYPSPLHF
TGTGCCTGGAGTGTTCAGACAGGGTATCCTTCACCCCTCCACTTT
>many|TRBV14|TRBJ2-1|.
CASSPPGRTSYNEQFF
TGTGCCAGCAGCCCACCGGGACGGACGTCCTACAATGAGCAGTTCTTC
>many|TRBV28|TRBJ1-1|TRBD1
CASSPTGPSNTEAFF
TGTGCCAGCAGTCCGACAGGGCCCTCAAACACTGAAGCTTTCTTT
>many|TRBV2|TRBJ2-1|.
CASSRTESSYNEQFF
TGTGCCAGCAGCCGCACAGAGAGCTCCTACAATGAGCAGTTCTTC
>few|TRBV6-4|TRBJ2-3|TRBD1
CASSDSGTGGTDTQYF
TGTGCCAGCAGTGACTCTGGGACAGGGGGAACAGATACGCAGTATTTT
>.|TRBV10-2|TRBJ1-2|.
CASSDSGVNYGYTF
TGCGCCAGCAGTGATTCCGGAGTTAACTATGGCTACACCTTC
>many|TRBV7-3|TRBJ2-1|.
CASSSRGEGGGYNEQFF
TGTGCCAGCAGCTCTAGGGGGGAAGGGGGGGGGTACAATGAGCAGTTCTTC
>many|TRBV7-3|TRBJ2-3|.
CASSLSGGSTDTQYF
TGTGCCAGCAGCTTAAGTGGGGGGAGCACAGATACGCAGTATTTT
>few|TRBV11-3|TRBJ2-2|TRBD1
CASSGGQGNYGELFF
TGTGCCAGCAGCGGTGGACAGGGGAATTACGGGGAGCTGTTTTTT
>few|TRBV20-1|TRBJ2-3|.
CSASSYAPSTDTQYF
TGCAGTGCTAGTTCTTACGCCCCCAGCACAGATACGCAGTATTTT